This TCR beta chain was observed in a study of CD8 T cells in ankylosing spondylitis. Germline assignment: CDR1 ENHRY and CDR2 SYGVKD. There are 16 residues in the CDR3. The V segment lost 2 bases and the J segment 3 bases; nucleotides outside the gene matches: 5. Molecular-barcoded quantitative 5'-RACE produced these TCR beta libraries. TCRdb recomputed calls from the 5' RACE reads with MiXCR, one row per CDR3 protein. The sample has 150,000 to 200,000 distinct CDR3 sequences, around 10% seen once. The material sequenced was blood, either unsorted or a sorted T cell fraction (not recorded which). The clonotype originates from a male donor with ankylosing spondylitis or in good health (not recorded which). The rearrangement links TRBV10-3 to TRBJ1-4; TRBD1 agrees at 8 bases. CDR3 sequence (DNA): TGTGCCATCAGTGAGCAGGGGGCTGGAGCTAATGAAAAACTGTTTTTT. Its protein is CAISEQGAGANEKLFF.